A single sample is the source of the 24 T cell receptor beta chains below, sequenced in a study of T cells in Graves' hyperthyroidism and ophthalmopathy. RNA transcripts served as the template for amplifying TCR beta CDR3 regions. Initially, a first-round RT-PCR of the TCR CDR3 employed the HTBI primer set. Each CDR3 protein gets one entry after TCRdb re-called the multiplex PCR reads with MiXCR. The profile shows a few hundred thousand distinct CDR3 sequences, over 15% of them singletons. Sequenced sample: blood. The receptors shown here come from a woman aged 40-49 years with Graves' ophthalmopathy.

There are many counts of this clonotype. The chain carries TRBV6-5 and TRBJ2-5; TRBD1 agrees at 8 bases. Trimming removed 6 bases from V and 4 bases from J; junction bases left unmatched: 7. The CDR3 covers 14 residues. Per the germline V gene, CDR1 is MNHEY and CDR2 is SVGAGI. In DNA, the CDR3 is TGTGCCAGCAGCGGGACAGGCGTAGGAGAGACCCAGTACTTC. Amino acids: CASSGTGVGETQYF.

This clonotype has at least ten counts. The V call is TRBV7-6, the J call TRBJ2-5; a weak D match, TRBD2 (6 bases). CDR1 and CDR2 (germline): SGHVS, FNYEAQ. This CDR3 region has 16 residues. The germline V and J ends were trimmed by 4 bases and 1 base, with 16 bases remaining between them. In DNA, the CDR3 is TGTGCCAGCAGCTCCCCGCGGGGCAGGGCCCAAGAGACCCAGTACTTC. Translation gives CASSSPRGRAQETQYF.

Notes on this clonotype: This may be a read error: a much more frequent sequence differs by one nucleotide. The V call is TRBV11-2, the J call TRBJ2-7; TRBD1 agrees at 11 bases. Germline V gives CDR1 SGHAT, CDR2 FQNNGV. The CDR3 runs 15 residues. The V gene end was trimmed by 3 bases and the J gene end by 7 bases; junction bases not matched to a gene: 8. The CDR3 DNA reads TGTGCCAGCAGCTTCCGGGACAGGGGGTTGTGGGAGCAGTACTTC. It specifies CASSFRDRGLWEQYF.

This clonotype has a count of ten or more. The rearrangement joins TRBV6-5 to TRBJ2-7; a weak D match, TRBD2 (5 bases). The length of the CDR3 is 14 residues. V lost 0 bases, J lost 3 bases, and 9 bases lay in between. Germline V CDR1 and CDR2: MNHEY, SVGAGI. CDR3 bases: TGTGCCAGCAGTTACTCGGCAGGACTCTACGAGCAGTACTTC. This sequence encodes CASSYSAGLYEQYF.

This chain joins TRBV6-1 and TRBJ2-7; the match to TRBD2 covers 9 bases. The CDR3 is 14 amino acids. Germline values: CDR1 MNHNS, CDR2 SASEGT. The J segment lost 2 bases and the V segment lost 6 bases, leaving 5 bases of the junction unmatched. This CDR3 is CASSPGGRAYEQYF. The CDR3 DNA reads as TGTGCCAGCAGCCCCGGCGGGAGGGCCTACGAGCAGTACTTC.

This clonotype was counted ten times or more. This chain connects TRBV29-1 to TRBJ2-7; D is ambiguous. The CDR3 length is 11 residues. V lost 4 bases, J lost 7 bases, and 11 bases lay in between. Germline CDR1 reads SQVTM; CDR2 reads ANQGSEA. DNA of the CDR3: TGCAGCGTTGTTGGCAACCAGGAGCAGTACTTC. It codes for CSVVGNQEQYF.

This clonotype was seen repeatedly, ten times or more. The rearrangement links TRBV12-5 to TRBJ2-7; D perhaps matches TRBD2 (6 bases). The germline V gene encodes CDR1 LGHNT and CDR2 FRNRAP. Trimming cost V 3 bases and J 1 base, with 13 bases left between them. The CDR3 has 15 residues. CDR3 DNA sequence: TGTGCTAGTGGTTTTTTCCCGGGGGAATCCTACGAGCAGTACTTC. Encoded protein: CASGFFPGESYEQYF.

The table lists this clonotype with many counts. V usage is TRBV12-3 or TRBV12-4 and J usage is TRBJ1-2; D perhaps matches TRBD1 (6 bases). V was pared by 2 bases and J by 4 bases, with 14 bases between. The length of the CDR3 is 15 residues. The CDR3 DNA reads as TGTGCCAGCAGTTTAATCCCGGAGGACAGCTATGGCTACACCTTC. As protein: CASSLIPEDSYGYTF.

This clonotype occurred many times. The chain uses TRBV11-2 and TRBJ2-2; D remains ambiguous. CDR1 is SGHAT and CDR2 is FQNNGV in the germline V gene. This CDR3 is built from 16 residues. V shed 4 bases and J shed 7 bases, with 19 bases lying between them. The CDR3 sequence is CASSSVMIPSVGELFF. Here the CDR3 DNA reads TGTGCCAGCAGCTCCGTTATGATCCCATCGGTCGGGGAGCTGTTTTTT.

V usage is TRBV14 and J usage is TRBJ2-5; unclear D gene. The germline CDR1 and CDR2 sequences are SGHDN and FVKESK. CDR3 size: 15 residues. Trimming shortened V by 5 bases and J by 4 bases, and 17 bases separated the two germline ends. The chain's CDR3 is CASSYKHNAGETQYF. The CDR3 region has the DNA TGTGCCAGCAGCTACAAGCACAACGCCGGAGAGACCCAGTACTTC. Based on the CDR3 plus reference TRBV14 and TRBJ2-5, the full variable domain is EAGVTQFPSHSVIEKGQTVTLRCDPISGHDNLYWYRRVMGKEIKFLLHFVKESKQDESGMPNNRFLAERTGGTYSTLKVQPAELEDSGVYFCASSYKHNAGETQYFGPGTRLLVL.

The chain is built from TRBV6-5 and TRBJ1-6; perhaps TRBD1 as D (5 bases). Germline CDR1 and CDR2: MNHEY and SVGAGI. With 0 bases removed from V and 0 bases from J, the gap between germline ends came to 15 bases. This CDR3 comprises 19 residues. The CDR3 DNA reads as TGTGCCAGCAGTTACTCGTTTGGAGGGGATAGCTCCTATAATTCACCCCTCCACTTT. This gives the protein CASSYSFGGDSSYNSPLHF.

In its sample, this clonotype was seen many times. The rearrangement joins TRBV12-3 or TRBV12-4 to TRBJ2-5; D remains unclear. This CDR3 contains 13 residues. The V end was cut by 3 bases, the J end by 5 bases, with 10 bases between. The CDR3 is CASSFGYGETQYF. In DNA, the CDR3 is TGTGCCAGCAGTTTCGGCTACGGGGAGACCCAGTACTTC.

This clonotype was detected many times. The chain couples TRBV5-1 to TRBJ2-7; 9 bases align to TRBD2. The CDR3 contains 14 residues. Germline lookup yields CDR1 SGHRS and CDR2 YFSETQ. V shed 4 bases and J 0 bases; nucleotides not matched to a gene: 2. Written as DNA, the CDR3 is TGCGCCAGCAGCGGACTAGCGAGCTCCTACGAGCAGTACTTC. It yields the protein CASSGLASSYEQYF.

This clonotype was picked up many times. The CDR3 protein is CASSQVAGDYEQYF. For the CDR3, the DNA is TGCGCCAGCAGCCAAGTAGCGGGGGACTACGAGCAGTACTTC. The V call is TRBV4-1, the J call TRBJ2-7; 9 positions agree with TRBD2. V lost 1 base and J lost 3; bases outside the gene matches: 1. The germline gives CDR1 MGHRA, CDR2 YSYEKL. CDR3 length equals 14 residues.

This clonotype was seen ten or more times. This may come from a read error, since a much larger clone is one base off. This chain links TRBV9 with TRBJ1-1; D might be TRBD1 (6 bases). CDR3 size: 15 residues. CDR1 SGDLS and CDR2 YYNGEE come from the germline V gene. Written as DNA, the CDR3 is TGTGCCAACAGCGTAGGGGGGGTTAGTATTACTGAAGCTTTCTTT. Protein: CANSVGGVSITEAFF.

Ten or more counts support this clonotype. The chain employs TRBV6-1 and TRBJ1-2; 9 positions match TRBD1. The germline V gene has CDR1 MNHNS and CDR2 SASEGT. CDR3 size: 14 residues. Unmatched junction bases numbered 9, after V lost 6 bases and J lost 7 bases. DNA of the CDR3: TGTGCCAGCAGCGATCCGGGACAGGGTTCTGGCTACACCTTC. Its translation: CASSDPGQGSGYTF.

This clonotype was detected once. This sequence joins TRBV12-3 or TRBV12-4 and TRBJ2-5; 8 nucleotides match TRBD1. The CDR3 has 14 residues. V trimming: 5 bases; J trimming: 5 bases; junction bases outside the gene matches: 7. Here the CDR3 DNA reads TGTGCCAGCAGTCAAAAGGACAGGGTCGAGACCCAGTACTTC. Translated, it gives CASSQKDRVETQYF.

This clonotype was counted many times. J is TRBJ2-7 and V is TRBV7-6, with a tentative D call TRBD1 (5 bases). V lost 5 bases and J 0 bases, leaving 8 bases between the germline ends. The CDR3 sequence is 13 residues long. Germline CDR1 is SGHVS and CDR2 is FNYEAQ. The CDR3 nucleotides are TGTGCCAGCAGCCCGGACAACTCCTACGAGCAGTACTTC. Protein product: CASSPDNSYEQYF.

This clonotype occurred many times. This chain uses TRBV28 with TRBJ1-2; D unresolved. Looked up from germline, CDR1 is MDHEN and CDR2 is SYDVKM. Trimming pared 5 bases from V and 1 base from J, leaving 5 bases between. The CDR3 consists of 12 residues. CDR3 loop: CASSDINYGYTF. The CDR3 DNA reads as TGTGCCAGCAGTGACATTAACTATGGCTACACCTTC.

This clonotype was found many times. The V gene is TRBV6-1, the J gene TRBJ2-2, with 7 bases matching TRBD1. Trimming at V came to 5 bases and at J to 6 bases, leaving 9 bases not matched to a gene. The CDR3 length is 15 residues. Germline loops: CDR1 MNHNS, CDR2 SASEGT. The CDR3 sequence: CASSPLTGLAGELFF. As DNA, the CDR3 is TGTGCCAGCAGTCCTCTGACAGGGTTGGCCGGGGAGCTGTTTTTT.

This clonotype was picked up many times. The V gene is TRBV7-3, the J gene TRBJ2-2; tentative D call: TRBD1 (5 bases). Trimming shortened V by 4 bases and J by 7 bases, and 13 bases separated the two germline ends. Germline V gene lookup returns CDR1 SGHTA and CDR2 FQGTGA. This CDR3 is 14 amino acids long. The chain's CDR3 is CASSSFGRGGELFF. The DNA for the CDR3 is TGTGCCAGCAGCTCCTTCGGTAGGGGCGGGGAGCTGTTTTTT.

The chain is built from TRBV11-1 and TRBJ2-2; 8 bases line up with TRBD1. Trimming took 4 bases from V and 3 from J; bases not matched to a gene: 10. The germline CDR1 and CDR2 sequences are SGHAT and FQDESV (reference sequence). The CDR3 extends over 17 amino acids. The CDR3: CASSYSSQGADTGELFF. Written as DNA, the CDR3 is TGTGCCAGCAGCTATTCCTCCCAGGGGGCAGACACCGGGGAGCTGTTTTTT.

The table lists this clonotype with many counts. The rearrangement uses TRBV3-1 and TRBJ2-7; D gene ambiguous. This CDR3 contains 12 residues. V lost 0 bases and J 9 bases, leaving 9 bases between the germline ends. CDR1 is LGHDT and CDR2 is YNNKEL in the germline V gene (reference sequence). DNA of the CDR3: TGTGCCAGCAGCCAAGATGTGACGGTGCAGTACTTC. This sequence encodes CASSQDVTVQYF.

This clonotype was counted ten times or more. The V call is TRBV7-2, the J call TRBJ1-2; D unclear. V lost 5 bases and J lost 1, with 8 bases in between. The length of the CDR3 is 13 residues. Germline loops: CDR1 SGHTA, CDR2 FQGNSA. The CDR3 here is CASSHLINYGYTF. Written as DNA, the CDR3 is TGTGCCAGCAGCCACCTTATTAACTATGGCTACACCTTC.